One T cell receptor (beta chain) is described in this entry. These data come from a study of blood T cell repertoires in COVID-19. Study as a whole: The samples span acute and convalescent COVID-19 from the United States, Italy and Spain. Sources were T cells, B-cell-depleted T cells, or PBMCs; the material itself was cDNA or gDNA.

As handled by the study authors: Quantification of nucleated cells was approximated via reference gene primer amplification. Using immunoSEQ multiplex PCR, the repertoire was profiled, and TCRdb retains in-frame clones only, with some absent. The D gene and trimming were derived from the DNA, and the V and J assignments and clone size from that table. The sample consists of around 200,000 clones, around nine tenths of them appearing once. The clonotype was recovered from a man in his forties with active or convalescent COVID-19. The sample comprised peripheral blood.

The CDR3 loop is CASSPRSTYNSPLHF. The CDR3 bases are TGTGCCAGCTCACCGCGGAGTACCTATAATTCACCCCTCCACTTT. The rearrangement uses TRBV18 and TRBJ1-6; no definite D call. The CDR3 runs 15 residues. V was shortened by 3 bases and J by 2 bases, with 8 bases between the two germline ends. The V gene's germline CDR1 is KGHSH and CDR2 LQKENI. Using reference TRBV18 and TRBJ1-6 for the parts outside the CDR3, the full variable domain is NAGVMQNPRHLVRRRGQEARLRCSPMKGHSHVYWYRQLPEEGLKFMVYLQKENIIDESGMPKERFSAEFPKEGPSILRIQQVVRGDSAAYFCASSPRSTYNSPLHFGNGTRLTVT.